The 8 T cell receptor beta chains presented below share a single source sample, sequenced in a study of blood T cell repertoires in COVID-19. Libraries were prepared by immunoSEQ multiplex PCR; TCRdb keeps only in-frame clonotypes and omits some of them. The sample contains 200,000 to 250,000 clones, roughly 84% of which appear only once. Sequences were obtained from peripheral blood. The receptor source for this set is a man aged 30 to 39 with active or convalescent COVID-19.

The chain carries TRBV7-2 and TRBJ2-3; 11 positions match TRBD2. The V segment lost 5 bases and the J segment 6 bases; nucleotides outside the gene matches: 7. The CDR3 runs to 15 residues. Germline V gene data show CDR1 as SGHTA and CDR2 as FQGNSA. CDR3 DNA: TGTGCCAGCAGCCCCCTAGCGGGGGGCCCCGATACGCAGTATTTT. Translation gives CASSPLAGGPDTQYF.

This rearrangement joins TRBV5-8 to TRBJ1-2; D unclear. The CDR3 spans 13 residues. V was trimmed by 4 bases and J by 3 bases, leaving 10 bases between them. Germline V gene sequence: CDR1 SGHTS, CDR2 YDEGEE. CDR3 sequence reads: CASSPPGYYGYTF. Here the CDR3 DNA reads TGTGCCAGCAGCCCGCCGGGGTACTATGGCTACACCTTC.

CDR3 bases: TGTGCCAGCAGCCGCGGGGCTAGCGGAACAGATACGCAGTATTTT. Its protein is CASSRGASGTDTQYF. The chain employs TRBV5-6 and TRBJ2-3; 7 bases fit TRBD2. The trim removed 4 bases at V and 3 bases at J, leaving 8 bases unmatched. The CDR3 length is 15 residues. Germline V gene data show CDR1 as SGHDT and CDR2 as YYEEEE.

This clone was seen once. This rearrangement joins TRBV6-5 to TRBJ1-5; TRBD1 might be the D (5 bases). V shed 6 bases and J shed 6 bases, with 15 bases lying between them. The CDR3 covers 14 residues. Germline CDR1 is MNHEY and CDR2 is SVGAGI. The CDR3 bases are TGTGCCAGCAGCCTCCGGGAGGGGATTCAGCCCCAGCATTTT. Translating gives CASSLREGIQPQHF.

This clone was seen a single time. The V gene is TRBV7-3, the J gene TRBJ2-5, with TRBD2 matching over 8 bases. The CDR3 contains 14 residues. The V gene's germline CDR1 is SGHTA and CDR2 FQGTGA. The trim removed 8 bases at V and 5 bases at J, leaving 10 bases unmatched. CDR3 DNA sequence: TGTGCCAGCGGTTCCGGGAGGGCTTATGAGACCCAGTACTTC. It yields the protein CASGSGRAYETQYF.

The gene calls are TRBV5-1 and TRBJ2-5, with 8 bases aligning to TRBD2. Germline assignment: CDR1 SGHRS and CDR2 YFSETQ. CDR3 length: 13 residues. V lost 4 bases and J lost 10; bases outside the gene matches: 9. CDR3 sequence (DNA): TGCGCCAGCAGCCGACCCGGGGGGGAGCGCCAGTACTTC. Its protein is CASSRPGGERQYF.

The chain couples TRBV7-9 to TRBJ2-7, with D possibly TRBD2 on 6 matching bases. Trimming shortened V by 5 bases and J by 1 base, and 18 bases separated the two germline ends. Germline lookup yields CDR1 SEHNR and CDR2 FQNEAQ (reference sequence). This CDR3 contains 16 residues. The CDR3 loop reads CASSRTRDSASYEQYF. The DNA of the CDR3 is TGTGCCAGCAGCCGGACCCGGGACTCAGCGTCCTACGAGCAGTACTTC.

The V gene is TRBV6-2 or TRBV6-3, the J gene TRBJ2-7; D is uncertain. The CDR3 is made up of 12 amino acids. From germline, CDR1 is MNHEY and CDR2 SVGEGT. V shed 3 bases and J shed 4 bases, with 7 bases lying between them. CDR3 nucleotides: TGTGCCAGCAGTTATCCTTCGTACGAGCAGTACTTC. This gives the protein CASSYPSYEQYF.